These 10 T cell receptor beta chains originate from one sample sequenced in a study of cytomegalovirus exposure and HLA in healthy donors. 13 Jbeta primers and 60 Vbeta primers were used for the PCR. The table came from immunoSEQ multiplex PCR; TCRdb's copy has only in-frame clones and leaves some out. This sample has 150,000 or so clones, with about three quarters found just once. Sequencing input: PBMCs. These receptors all come from a female donor in good health and CMV-seronegative.

This rearrangement joins TRBV7-3 to TRBJ2-5; D remains unclear. Germline CDR1 is SGHTA and CDR2 is FQGTGA. Between the trimmed V and J ends, which lost 5 bases and 4 bases, there was a span of 11 bases. CDR3 length: 13 amino acids. CDR3 coding DNA: TGTGCCAGCAGCCAAGTCCAAGCAGAGACCCAGTACTTC. It is translated as CASSQVQAETQYF.

V is TRBV7-9 and J is TRBJ2-3, with 9 nucleotides matching TRBD2. The CDR3 is made up of 15 amino acids. Looked up from germline, CDR1 is SEHNR and CDR2 is FQNEAQ (reference sequence). Trimming at V came to 5 bases and at J to 6 bases, leaving 9 bases not matched to a gene. CDR3 DNA sequence: TGTGCCAGCAGCCCTATAGCGGGAGTTGAGGATACGCAGTATTTT. This codes for CASSPIAGVEDTQYF.

The chain recombines TRBV4-1 with TRBJ2-7; 11 nucleotides line up with TRBD1. V gave up 1 base and J gave up 3 bases; unmatched junction bases: 5. CDR1 and CDR2 (germline): MGHRA, YSYEKL. This CDR3 has 16 residues. DNA of the CDR3: TGCGCCAGCAGCCAAGGTCCGGGACAGGGGGGCTACGAGCAGTACTTC. It specifies CASSQGPGQGGYEQYF.

The chain combines TRBV14 with TRBJ2-3; D ambiguous. CDR1 and CDR2 from the germline V gene are SGHDN and FVKESK. CDR3 length: 10 amino acids. Trimming shortened V by 11 bases and J by 2 bases, and 5 bases separated the two germline ends. This chain's CDR3 is CAGPTDTQYF. The CDR3, as DNA: TGTGCCGGCCCCACAGATACGCAGTATTTT.

In its sample, this clone was seen a few times. This chain uses TRBV4-3 with TRBJ2-7; 12 bases line up with TRBD2. The CDR3 covers 18 residues. J gave up 0 bases and V 1 base, and 7 bases lay outside the gene matches. The germline V gene has CDR1 LGHNA and CDR2 YSLEER. CDR3 DNA sequence: TGCGCCAGCAGCCAAGGTACTAGCGGGGGGCCTTACTCCTACGAGCAGTACTTC. This gives the protein CASSQGTSGGPYSYEQYF.

The chain links TRBV30 to TRBJ2-7; maybe TRBD1 (5 bases). Per germline, CDR1 GTSNPN and CDR2 SVGIG (reference sequence). The CDR3 consists of 12 residues. V was pared by 8 bases and J by 9 bases, with 20 bases between. The CDR3 loop reads CAIRGQQLWQYF. CDR3 coding DNA: TGTGCCATAAGGGGTCAGCAGCTGTGGCAGTACTTC.

The rearrangement joins TRBV5-1 to TRBJ2-5; 12 bases fit TRBD2. The length of the CDR3 is 19 residues. Germline values: CDR1 SGHRS, CDR2 YFSETQ. After removal of 7 bases from V and 5 bases from J, the junction contained 21 bases not matched to a gene. CDR3 loop: CASQPLGRTSGMVRETQYF. As DNA, the CDR3 is TGCGCCAGCCAACCCCTTGGGCGGACTAGCGGGATGGTGCGGGAGACCCAGTACTTC.

The table lists this clone with a few counts. V gene TRBV18 combines with J gene TRBJ1-2; D gene uncertain. Germline CDR1 KGHSH, CDR2 LQKENI. V lost 3 bases to trimming and J lost 6 bases, with 17 bases between them. This CDR3 spans 15 amino acids. The CDR3 DNA sequence: TGTGCCAGCTCACCTCCTACGCGAGACTTCCATGGCTACACCTTC. Protein product: CASSPPTRDFHGYTF.

The chain joins TRBV5-1 to TRBJ1-2; maybe TRBD1 (6 bases). The CDR3 is 14 residues long. Trimming took 5 bases from V and 8 from J, leaving 19 bases between them. Germline lookup yields CDR1 SGHRS and CDR2 YFSETQ. In DNA form, the CDR3 reads TGCGCCAGCAGACCTCAGGCAGGGGTGGACGGCTACACCTTC. Translation gives CASRPQAGVDGYTF.

V is TRBV2 and J is TRBJ2-7, with D perhaps matching TRBD2 (6 bases). The CDR3 contains 13 residues. The V end lost 6 bases, the J end lost 4 bases, and 13 bases lay between the germline ends. CDR1 SNHLY and CDR2 FYNNEI come from the germline V gene. CDR3 in amino acids: CASRTGTPYEQYF. The DNA of the CDR3 is TGTGCCAGCAGGACCGGGACTCCTTACGAGCAGTACTTC.